This T cell receptor (beta chain) was identified during a study of cytomegalovirus exposure and HLA in healthy donors. Background on the study: The roughly 100 million unique TCR beta sequences, from about 179 million T cells, were found by an earlier analysis. Study-wide points: The classifier was said to identify cytomegalovirus status with high specificity and sensitivity. The majority of TCR sequences were rare, yet some public TCRs appeared in many donors.

Notes on this clone: Its antigen is not known.

The primer mix had 60 Vbeta and 13 Jbeta primers. Clones were sequenced by immunoSEQ multiplex PCR, and TCRdb holds only the in-frame ones, with some missing. Counted here are over 70,000 clones, over 70% occurring once; the ten biggest clones make up roughly 32%. V was clipped by 3 bases and J by 1 base, with 9 bases between them. CDR3 length: 15 amino acids. Germline V gene sequence: CDR1 MNHEY, CDR2 SMNVEV (reference sequence). The chain links TRBV27 to TRBJ2-2; maybe TRBD1 (5 bases). The sequence derives from a middle-aged man in good health and CMV-seropositive. The sample consisted of PBMCs. CDR3 residues: CASSFQTGNTGELFF. As DNA, the CDR3 is TGTGCCAGCAGTTTCCAAACAGGGAACACCGGGGAGCTGTTTTTT.